The sequence of this TCR beta chain was determined in a study of chemoradiotherapy in HPV16-positive cancers (dated by TCRdb to between 2021 and 2023). Background on the whole study: Using functional T-cell assays on cells from two HPV16-positive patients, the researchers defined candidate HPV-specific T-cell clones and common TCR motifs. Next, the candidate HPV-specific TCRs and motifs were followed in TCR repertoires from about 90 patients with HPV-related cancers. The study set out to ask whether T-cell immunity against the HPV oncoproteins E6 and E7 changes over the course of chemoradiotherapy and whether that immunity affects survival. Broader findings and caveats from the paper: The survival association was reported for HPV16-positive patients, and the functional definition of HPV-specific T cells was derived from only a couple of HPV16-positive patients. Among HPV16-positive patients, expansion of HPV-responsive T cells during chemoradiotherapy was associated with better recurrence-free survival. Expansion of candidate HPV-specific clones and E7-related TCR motifs was observed in the tumor microenvironment during treatment, whereas no such expansion was observed for non-HPV-specific T cells.

From the cysteine up to the phenylalanine, the CDR3 has a length of 15 residues. The kept DNA is CDR3 alone, 45 bases in frame from the first base. CDR1 and CDR2 (SGHRS, YFSETQ) derive from the germline V gene. The junction shows trimming of 2 bases on V and 3 bases on J, plus 11 bases between the germline ends. Receptor libraries were prepared by the immunoSEQ multiplex PCR assay. Sourced from immuneACCESS, this table was stored by TCRdb with only in-frame sequences that have V and J called. A share of the clones is absent; for the studies checked, an unresolved V gene accounts for under half, and the remainder has no known explanation. This sample lists under 20,000 clones; about four fifths were detected once. 3.7% of the sample lies in the top ten. Note on this clone: What this receptor recognizes is not known. Base-call qualities are not available, and no considerably larger clone is one nucleotide away.

Because repertoires were sampled repeatedly during chemoradiotherapy, clonal expansion in the tumor microenvironment could be followed. The clonotype comes from a human donor with HPV-associated anogenital cancer. The input for sequencing was blood, taken from a patient who underwent chemoradiotherapy. This receptor chain uses TRBV5-1 and TRBJ2-2; a tentative D call is TRBD1 (6 bases match). Read as DNA, the sequence is TGCGCCAGCAGCTTACAGGGTTGGGACACCGGGGAGCTGTTTTTT. The resulting protein is CASSLQGWDTGELFF.